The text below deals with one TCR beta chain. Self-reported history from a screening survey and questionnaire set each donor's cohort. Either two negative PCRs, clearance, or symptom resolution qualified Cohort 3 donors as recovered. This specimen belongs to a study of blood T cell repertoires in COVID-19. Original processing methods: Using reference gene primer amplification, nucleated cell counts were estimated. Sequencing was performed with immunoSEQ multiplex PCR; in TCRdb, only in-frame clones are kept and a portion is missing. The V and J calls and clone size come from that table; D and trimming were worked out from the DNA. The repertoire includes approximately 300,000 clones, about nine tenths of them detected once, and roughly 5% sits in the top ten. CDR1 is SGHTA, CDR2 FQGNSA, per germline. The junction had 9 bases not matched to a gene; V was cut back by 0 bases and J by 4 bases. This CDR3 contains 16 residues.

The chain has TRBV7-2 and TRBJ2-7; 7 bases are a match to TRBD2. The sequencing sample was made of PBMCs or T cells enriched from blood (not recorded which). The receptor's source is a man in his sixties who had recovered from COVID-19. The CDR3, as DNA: TGTGCCAGCAGCTTAGCACCGGGACTAACCTTTTACGAGCAGTACTTC. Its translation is CASSLAPGLTFYEQYF.